This T cell receptor beta chain was found in a study of cytomegalovirus exposure and HLA in healthy donors. In the study overall: It was reported in a later analysis that the approximately 110 validation repertoires used the same platform as the roughly 700 first-cohort repertoires.

Using immunoSEQ multiplex PCR, the repertoire was profiled, and TCRdb retains in-frame clones only, with some absent. This table has a few hundred thousand clones, around nine tenths appearing once. Germline-derived CDR1 and CDR2 are LNHNV and YYDKDF (reference sequence). Trimming at V came to 3 bases and at J to 8 bases, leaving 12 bases not matched to a gene. This CDR3 has 15 residues. Study-wide results and limits: Listed as cytomegalovirus-associated were approximately 160 TCR beta chains. The authors confirmed in vitro that three CMV-associated chains were specific for CMV antigens. Reports indicated that the classifier achieved high specificity and sensitivity in diagnosing cytomegalovirus status.

On this clone: Its antigen is unknown.

J is TRBJ1-2 and V is TRBV15; TRBD1 matches at 7 bases. The source of this sequence is a woman in her late teens or twenties in good health and CMV-seronegative. Sequencing was done on a sample of PBMCs. CDR3: CATSRGFDRAGGYTF. The CDR3 nucleotides are TGTGCCACCAGCAGGGGGTTCGACAGGGCAGGAGGCTACACCTTC.